This T cell receptor beta chain was found in a study of blood T cell repertoires in COVID-19. About the research overall: Both acute and convalescent COVID-19 samples were obtained from the United States, Italy and Spain. From T cells, B-cell-depleted T cells, or PBMCs came the material, which was cDNA or gDNA.

Profiled with immunoSEQ multiplex PCR; TCRdb holds only in-frame clones, not every one. The data contain about 370,000 clones, approximately 88% of them singletons. This CDR3 comprises 15 residues. Trimming took off 0 bases at V and 3 bases at J, with 11 bases between the two ends. The germline V gene encodes CDR1 LGHNA and CDR2 YNFKEQ. Seattle researchers signed up patients amid active infection and tracked them longitudinally. The clonotype originates from a woman younger than 45 with COVID-19, enrolled during active disease. Material for sequencing was peripheral blood. The chain has TRBV4-2 and TRBJ1-2, with D possibly being TRBD1 (5 bases). The CDR3 nucleotides read TGTGCCAGCAGCCAAGACGGGCGGGGCGACTATGGCTACACCTTC. It codes for CASSQDGRGDYGYTF.